What follows is one TCR beta chain and its context. What this receptor recognizes is not known. One junction end does not reproduce the germline sequence, and a read error may be involved. Using the deep immunoSEQ assay, TCR CDR3 regions were amplified from genomic DNA by multiplex PCR. For each cell subset, the extracted genomic DNA was distributed evenly across all wells of several immunoSEQ 96-well plates, and each plate served as one replicate. For sorted subsets, each replicate PCR was loaded with 200 to 250 ng genomic DNA, equivalent to some 31,000 T cell genomes. Purified libraries were measured with a Qubit 3.0 fluorometer, size-checked on a Bioanalyzer 2100, and measured again with the KAPA Library Quantification kit. Every immunoSEQ 96-well plate was sequenced on a separate single-read 150-cycle Illumina NextSeq 550 flow cell. The source study handled its data this way. Because the immunoSEQ output held only junctional sequences and lacked quality scores, the filtering could not match the filtering applied to full-length reads. To assign V/J genes and CDR3, sequences were annotated against IMGT germline references using PyIR, a Python wrapper for IgBLAST v1.9. Reads were removed for weak V/J assignments (E-value above 1e-6), missing CDR3, stop codons, out-of-frame junctions, or ambiguous translated residues. A V3J clonotype was defined by an identical inferred V gene, J gene, and CDR3 amino acid sequence. The percentage overlap between two repertoires was calculated by dividing the number of shared unique clonotypes by the size of the smaller repertoire. Three approaches were used to assess repertoire richness: RTK rarefaction, the Chao1 estimator, and Recon v2.1 estimates of unobserved clonotypes. Generation probabilities for all TCRbeta clonotypes obtained by the gDNA method from a handful of donors were computed using OLGA. TCRdb carries this immuneACCESS record with in-frame sequences only. Its versions omit some clonotypes, under half of them owing to an unresolved V gene in the studies checked, with the rest unexplained. The V and J calls and clone size come from that table; D and trimming were worked out from the DNA. The table for this sample lists 2 million to 2.5 million clones; more than 90% of them were counted only once. The ten largest account for more than 0.1% of the sample.

The donors were healthy, HIV-negative adults who had no recently reported acute infections or vaccinations. All donors were Caucasian adults living in Nashville, Tennessee, USA. CD4+ T cells were enriched by magnetic negative selection; naive cells were then positively selected on CD45RA, and the negative fraction formed the memory subset. After blood collection by leukapheresis, PBMCs were isolated using Ficoll-Histopaque density gradient centrifugation and then cryopreserved in the vapor phase of liquid nitrogen. Analytical flow cytometry was used to check the purity and quantity of each magnetically sorted T cell population. Genomic DNA was isolated from each sorted fraction and quantified by UV absorbance on a Nanodrop 2000c. This specimen belongs to a study of shared clonotypes between healthy human individuals (dated by TCRdb to the early 2020s). Concerning the study at large: Three men and a couple of women, aged 18 to 49 years, made up the cohort. Per donor, three plates each were used for CD4 naive and CD4 memory, two for CD8 naive, and one for CD8 memory. Blood TCR repertoires of five healthy adults were deeply sequenced to estimate repertoire size and the extent of clonotype sharing between individuals. Different laboratories and diverse techniques were used to prepare libraries and sequence TCR repertoires, to increase sequencing depth and limit assay-specific biases. Between about 0.85 and 10 billion PBMCs per donor were obtained by leukapheresis.

CDR1 and CDR2, looked up from the germline V gene, are KGHSH and LQKENI. Counted from cysteine to phenylalanine, this CDR3 has 16 amino acids. Only CDR3 DNA remains: 48 bases, in frame from the first base. The investigation overall reported the following: Pairwise subsampling led to the expectation that sequencing depth would affect the degree of clonotype sharing among donors. Sampling was restricted to blood, and TCR repertoires in tissue are likely to differ from TCR repertoires in blood. Naive subsets generally had larger estimated clonotype richness than memory subsets. Incomplete sequencing was indicated by rarefaction of sorted-subset datasets, despite the large sequencing depth. Compared with non-shared clonotypes, clonotypes shared by all four sorted-subset donors had higher generation probabilities. Across a handful of donors, around 5% of naive CD4, roughly 3.5% of naive CD8, 2% to 2.5% of memory CD4, and around 0.4% of memory CD8 clonotypes were shared. Because the study included only a small number of donors, the genetic and exposure-history diversity represented was limited.

Sequencing was performed on naive CD4+ T cells sorted from blood. In light of the paper, this sample's cell subset or site label describes: CD45RA+ positively selected. This receptor chain uses TRBV18 and TRBJ1-4; the D gene identity is not certain. The TCR comes from a man aged 18 to 29 in good health. This receptor carries the CDR3 CAGSPRPATTDEKLFF. The bases read TGTGCCGGCTCACCCCGTCCTGCGACAACTGATGAAAAACTGTTTTTT.